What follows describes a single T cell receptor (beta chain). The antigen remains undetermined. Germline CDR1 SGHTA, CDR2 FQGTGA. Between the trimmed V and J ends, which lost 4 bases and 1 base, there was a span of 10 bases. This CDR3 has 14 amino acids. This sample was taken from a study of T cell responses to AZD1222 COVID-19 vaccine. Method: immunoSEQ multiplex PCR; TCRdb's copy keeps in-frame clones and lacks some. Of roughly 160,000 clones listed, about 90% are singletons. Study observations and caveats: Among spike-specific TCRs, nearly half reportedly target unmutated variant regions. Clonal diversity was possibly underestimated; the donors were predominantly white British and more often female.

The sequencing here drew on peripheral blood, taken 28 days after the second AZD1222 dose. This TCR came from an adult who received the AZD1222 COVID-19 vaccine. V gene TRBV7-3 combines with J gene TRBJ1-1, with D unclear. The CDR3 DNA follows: TGTGCCAGCAGCTCCCCTGGTCAGAACACTGAAGCTTTCTTT. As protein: CASSSPGQNTEAFF.